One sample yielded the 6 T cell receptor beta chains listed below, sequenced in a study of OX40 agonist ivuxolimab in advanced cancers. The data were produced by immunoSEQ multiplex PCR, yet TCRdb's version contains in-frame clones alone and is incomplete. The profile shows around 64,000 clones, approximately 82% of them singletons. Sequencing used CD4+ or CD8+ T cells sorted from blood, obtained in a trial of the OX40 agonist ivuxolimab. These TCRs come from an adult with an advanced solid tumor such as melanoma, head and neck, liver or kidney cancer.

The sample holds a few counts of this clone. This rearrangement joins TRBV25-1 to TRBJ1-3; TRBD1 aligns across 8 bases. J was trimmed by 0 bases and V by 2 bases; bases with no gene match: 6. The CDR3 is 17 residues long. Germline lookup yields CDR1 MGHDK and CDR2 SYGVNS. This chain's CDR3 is CASSEAGRGLSGNTIYF. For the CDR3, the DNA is TGTGCCAGCAGTGAAGCGGGCAGGGGGCTCTCTGGAAACACCATATATTTT.

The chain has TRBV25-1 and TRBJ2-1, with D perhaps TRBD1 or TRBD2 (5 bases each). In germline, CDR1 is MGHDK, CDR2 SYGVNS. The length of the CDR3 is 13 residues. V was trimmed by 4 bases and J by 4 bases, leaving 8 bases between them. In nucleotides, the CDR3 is TGTGCCAGCAGTGCGGGACCTTACAATGAGCAGTTCTTC. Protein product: CASSAGPYNEQFF.

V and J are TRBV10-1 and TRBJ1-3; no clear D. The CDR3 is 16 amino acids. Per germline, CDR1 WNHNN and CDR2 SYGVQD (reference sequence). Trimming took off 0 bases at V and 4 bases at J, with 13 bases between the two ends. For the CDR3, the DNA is TGCGCCAGCAGTGAGTCTGGGGTTCTCGCGGGAAACACCATATATTTT. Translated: CASSESGVLAGNTIYF.

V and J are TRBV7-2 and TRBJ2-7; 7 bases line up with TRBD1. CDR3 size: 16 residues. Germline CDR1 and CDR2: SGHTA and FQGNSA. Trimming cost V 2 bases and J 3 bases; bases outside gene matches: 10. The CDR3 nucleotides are TGTGCCAGCAGCTTAACCGGGACAGCCATATACTACGAGCAGTACTTC. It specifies CASSLTGTAIYYEQYF. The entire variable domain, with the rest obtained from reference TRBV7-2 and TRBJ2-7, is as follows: GAGVSQSPSNKVTEKGKDVELRCDPISGHTALYWYRQSLGQGLEFLIYFQGNSAPDKSGLPSDRFSAERTGGSVSTLTIQRTQQEDSAVYLCASSLTGTAIYYEQYFGPGTRLTVT.

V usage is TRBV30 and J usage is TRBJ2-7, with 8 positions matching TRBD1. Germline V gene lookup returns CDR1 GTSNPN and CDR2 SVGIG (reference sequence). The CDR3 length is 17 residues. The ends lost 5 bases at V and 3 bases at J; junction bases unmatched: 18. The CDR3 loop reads CAWGGGQGTKSGYEQYF. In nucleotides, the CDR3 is TGTGCCTGGGGGGGAGGACAGGGTACTAAGAGTGGCTACGAGCAGTACTTC.

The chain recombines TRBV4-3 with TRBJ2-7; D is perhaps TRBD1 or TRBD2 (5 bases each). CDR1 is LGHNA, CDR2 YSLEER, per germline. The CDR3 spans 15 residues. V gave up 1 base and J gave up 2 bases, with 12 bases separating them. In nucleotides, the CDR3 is TGCGCCAGCAGCCAAGTTATCGGGGCCACCTACGAGCAGTACTTC. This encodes CASSQVIGATYEQYF.